The source of this T cell receptor beta chain is a study of blood T cell repertoires in COVID-19. TCRdb's copy holds only in-frame clones and misses some; the assay was immunoSEQ multiplex PCR. The data contain about 62,000 clones, around four fifths of them singletons. CDR1 is KGHDR, CDR2 SFDVKD, per germline. The germline V and J ends were trimmed by 6 bases and 7 bases, with 11 bases remaining between them. The CDR3 is 13 residues long. This receptor was obtained from a woman aged 45-60 years with active or convalescent COVID-19. This chain connects TRBV24-1 to TRBJ2-2; a weak D match, TRBD2 (5 bases). Sequenced: peripheral blood. The CDR3 nucleotides are TGTGCCACCAGTTTCCGGGATATCGGGGAGCTGTTTTTT. Amino acids: CATSFRDIGELFF.